One TCR beta chain is described in this entry. Trimming removed 1 base from V and 4 bases from J; junction bases left unmatched: 6. This CDR3 has 15 residues. Germline V lookup: CDR1 PRHDT, CDR2 FYEKMQ (reference sequence). These data come from a study of technical replicates of blood from several donors. The method was immunoSEQ multiplex PCR; TCRdb's version includes in-frame clones alone and lacks a portion of them. The sample carries tens of thousands of clones, 95% recorded once. The sequence was collected from a human donor in good health. The chain joins TRBV13 to TRBJ2-7; 8 bases align to TRBD2. Sequences were obtained from T cells isolated from PBMCs. CDR3 sequence: CASSLVSTGGYEQYF. For the CDR3, the DNA is TGTGCCAGCAGCTTAGTGTCAACGGGAGGGTACGAGCAGTACTTC.